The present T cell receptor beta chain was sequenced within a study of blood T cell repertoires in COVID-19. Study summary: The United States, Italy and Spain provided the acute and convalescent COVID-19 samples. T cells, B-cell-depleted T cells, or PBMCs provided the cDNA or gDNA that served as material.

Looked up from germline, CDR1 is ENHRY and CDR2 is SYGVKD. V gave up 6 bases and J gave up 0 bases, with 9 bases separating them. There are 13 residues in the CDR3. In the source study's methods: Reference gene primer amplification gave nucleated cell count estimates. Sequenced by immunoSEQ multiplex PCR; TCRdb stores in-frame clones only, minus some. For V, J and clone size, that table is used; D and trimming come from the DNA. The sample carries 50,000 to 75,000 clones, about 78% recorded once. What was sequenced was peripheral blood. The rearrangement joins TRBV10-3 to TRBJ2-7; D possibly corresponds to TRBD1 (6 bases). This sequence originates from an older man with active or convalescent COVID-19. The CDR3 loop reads CAIRNRDSYEQYF. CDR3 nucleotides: TGTGCCATCAGAAACAGGGACTCCTACGAGCAGTACTTC.